The rows below give T cell receptor beta chains drawn from one sample of a study of cytomegalovirus exposure and HLA in healthy donors. TCRdb's copy holds only in-frame clones and misses some; the assay was immunoSEQ multiplex PCR. This table has tens of thousands of clones, 65% to 90% appearing once. Sequences were obtained from PBMCs. These receptors originate from a female donor in good health and CMV-seronegative. The CDR3 runs from the conserved cysteine through the conserved F or W. A D gene is named only where the DNA matches it firmly. Clone size appears in some rows only: once, few, many, or a class for an expanded clone.

D gene,J gene,V gene,clone size,CDR3 protein,CDR3 DNA
.,TRBJ2-3,TRBV6-5,.,CASSIQVGTDTQYF,TGTGCCAGCAGTATACAGGTTGGGACAGATACGCAGTATTTT
.,TRBJ2-7,TRBV7-2,once,CASSLGVNSHEQYF,TGTGCCAGCAGCTTGGGAGTCAACTCCCACGAGCAGTACTTC
.,TRBJ2-1,TRBV5-5,.,CASSLDSTEQFF,TGTGCCAGCAGCTTGGACTCCACGGAGCAGTTCTTC
TRBD2,TRBJ2-7,TRBV4-2,.,CASSQEGGLAGDYEPYF,TGTGCCAGCAGCCAAGAAGGAGGGCTAGCGGGTGATTACGAGCCGTACTTC
.,TRBJ1-1,TRBV4-3,.,CASSQDMNRWTEAFF,TGCGCCAGCAGCCAAGATATGAACCGGTGGACTGAAGCTTTCTTT
TRBD2,TRBJ2-1,TRBV5-6,.,CASSLGAGGSYNEQFF,TGTGCCAGCAGCTTGGGCGCGGGGGGCTCCTACAATGAGCAGTTCTTC
TRBD1,TRBJ2-1,TRBV5-1,.,CASSLHGTGGFNEQFF,TGCGCCAGCAGCTTACACGGGACAGGGGGTTTTAATGAGCAGTTCTTC
TRBD2,TRBJ2-3,TRBV7-9,few,CASSNREAGWTDTQYF,TGTGCCAGCAGCAATCGGGAGGCAGGGTGGACAGATACGCAGTATTTT
TRBD2,TRBJ2-7,TRBV9,.,CASSVAGLALHEQYF,TGTGCCAGCAGCGTAGCGGGACTAGCTCTACACGAGCAGTACTTC
TRBD2,TRBJ2-3,TRBV7-9,.,CASSLRLAGLSTDTQYF,TGTGCCAGCAGTTTGAGACTAGCGGGACTTAGCACAGATACGCAGTATTTT
.,TRBJ2-3,TRBV4-1,.,CASSQERGSDTQYF,TGCGCCAGCAGCCAAGAAAGGGGATCCGATACGCAGTATTTT
TRBD1,TRBJ2-7,TRBV2,.,CASTRTGFYEQYF,TGTGCCAGCACCCGGACAGGGTTCTACGAGCAGTACTTC
TRBD1,TRBJ1-1,TRBV29-1,.,CSVVRDREAFF,TGCAGCGTTGTTCGGGACAGAGAAGCTTTCTTT
.,TRBJ1-1,TRBV5-1,.,CASSLLTVNTEAFF,TGCGCCAGCAGCTTACTAACGGTTAACACTGAAGCTTTCTTT
TRBD1,TRBJ2-7,TRBV6-5,.,CASRPTGDSSYEQYF,TGTGCCAGCAGGCCGACAGGGGACAGCTCCTACGAGCAGTACTTC
.,TRBJ2-7,TRBV28,once,CASSFPNYSYEQYF,TGTGCCAGCAGTTTCCCGAACTACTCCTACGAGCAGTACTTC
TRBD1,TRBJ2-1,TRBV28,.,CASSSGQTSYNEQFF,TGTGCCAGCAGCTCGGGACAGACGTCCTACAATGAGCAGTTCTTC
TRBD2,TRBJ2-3,TRBV5-1,.,CASSLRSGRAMDTQYF,TGCGCCAGCAGCTTGCGGTCCGGGAGGGCCATGGATACGCAGTATTTT
.,TRBJ2-1,TRBV27,.,CASIPGGSYNEQFF,TGTGCCAGTATCCCCGGAGGGTCCTACAATGAGCAGTTCTTC
TRBD2,TRBJ2-7,TRBV6-6,once,CASSDRLAGVYEQYF,TGTGCCAGCAGTGACAGACTAGCGGGAGTCTACGAGCAGTACTTC
TRBD1,TRBJ2-7,TRBV13,.,CASSSQGQAVIEQYF,TGTGCCAGCAGCTCTCAGGGACAGGCAGTTATCGAGCAGTACTTC
TRBD1,TRBJ2-2,TRBV28,.,CASSLIWDRGRTGELFF,TGTGCCAGCAGTTTAATCTGGGACAGGGGTCGAACCGGGGAGCTGTTTTTT
.,TRBJ2-1,TRBV18,.,CASSPRGVSYSYNEQFF,TGTGCCAGCTCACCTAGAGGAGTTAGTTACTCCTACAATGAGCAGTTCTTC
.,TRBJ2-5,TRBV2,once,CASRGELQETQYF,TGTGCCAGCCGCGGCGAGCTCCAAGAGACCCAGTACTTC
TRBD2,TRBJ2-2,TRBV10-3,.,CAISETPGTSGSRAGELFF,TGTGCCATCAGTGAGACCCCCGGGACTAGCGGGAGCAGGGCCGGGGAGCTGTTTTTT
TRBD2,TRBJ2-3,TRBV30,.,CAWTIAGADTQYF,TGTGCCTGGACCATAGCGGGAGCAGATACGCAGTATTTT
.,TRBJ2-5,TRBV20-1,.,CSAYSYETQYF,TGCAGTGCATATAGTTATGAGACCCAGTACTTC
TRBD2,TRBJ2-7,TRBV7-2,once,CASSPYRPGGGEQYF,TGTGCCAGCAGCCCTTACCGCCCGGGAGGGGGCGAGCAGTACTTC
.,TRBJ1-1,TRBV30,.,CAWSDQGGTEAFF,TGTGCCTGGAGTGACCAGGGTGGCACTGAAGCTTTCTTT
.,TRBJ2-3,TRBV7-2,.,CASSILGGDTQYF,TGTGCCAGCAGCATCTTGGGGGGTGATACGCAGTATTTT
TRBD2,TRBJ2-3,TRBV4-2,.,CASSQGVGTSSDTQYF,TGTGCCAGCAGCCAAGGGGTCGGGACTAGTAGCGATACGCAGTATTTT
.,TRBJ1-1,TRBV5-1,.,CASSFRPGENSEAFF,TGCGCCAGCAGCTTCCGTCCAGGGGAGAACTCTGAAGCTTTCTTT
TRBD1,TRBJ1-2,TRBV6-5,.,CASSYADRGSSGYTF,TGTGCCAGCAGTTATGCCGACAGGGGTTCCAGTGGCTACACCTTC
.,TRBJ2-5,TRBV5-1,.,CASSLMSGGAGQETQYF,TGCGCCAGCAGCTTGATGAGTGGGGGGGCTGGGCAAGAGACCCAGTACTTC
.,TRBJ2-7,TRBV28,.,CASSLSGGVDEQYF,TGTGCCAGCAGTTTGTCTGGGGGCGTAGACGAGCAGTACTTC
TRBD2,TRBJ2-1,TRBV7-2,few,CASSLGLAGAEQFF,TGTGCCAGCAGCTTAGGGCTAGCGGGAGCTGAGCAGTTCTTC
.,TRBJ1-6,TRBV15,.,CATSRVTTGRSYNSPLHF,TGTGCCACCAGCAGAGTCACGACAGGACGCTCCTATAATTCACCCCTCCACTTT
.,TRBJ2-7,TRBV4-1,.,CASSPRTESYEQYF,TGCGCCAGCAGCCCAAGGACAGAATCCTACGAGCAGTACTTC
TRBD1,TRBJ2-7,TRBV6-1,.,CASSVDPGQGADEQYF,TGTGCCAGCAGTGTAGATCCGGGACAGGGGGCGGACGAGCAGTACTTC
TRBD2,TRBJ2-1,TRBV27,.,CASSAGTSGRGEQFF,TGTGCCAGCAGTGCAGGGACTAGCGGGAGGGGTGAGCAGTTCTTC
TRBD2,TRBJ2-3,TRBV9,.,CASSVTSGSPTDTQYF,TGTGCCAGCAGCGTGACTAGCGGGAGCCCCACAGATACGCAGTATTTT
.,TRBJ2-5,TRBV6-6,.,CASSYSTSETQYF,TGTGCCAGCAGTTACTCGACAAGCGAGACCCAGTACTTC
TRBD2,TRBJ2-1,TRBV9,.,CASSVGTSGEGEQFF,TGTGCCAGCAGCGTAGGGACTAGCGGGGAGGGTGAGCAGTTCTTC
.,TRBJ2-5,TRBV5-1,.,CASSLAGLIQETQYF,TGCGCCAGCAGCCTGGCAGGGCTCATCCAAGAGACCCAGTACTTC
.,TRBJ2-5,TRBV5-6,.,CASSLDRAFRTQYF,TGTGCCAGCAGCTTGGACAGGGCCTTCAGGACCCAGTACTTC
TRBD2,TRBJ2-2,TRBV27,.,CASRRSGGLNTGELFF,TGTGCCAGCAGACGGAGCGGGGGGCTTAACACCGGGGAGCTGTTTTTT
.,TRBJ2-7,TRBV2,.,CASATSNGVRYEQYF,TGTGCCAGCGCTACGAGTAACGGGGTACGATACGAGCAGTACTTC
TRBD2,TRBJ2-1,TRBV4-1,.,CASSQVRTSGLNEQFF,TGCGCCAGCAGCCAAGTTAGGACTAGCGGGCTCAATGAGCAGTTCTTC
.,TRBJ1-1,TRBV4-3,few,CASSQEIRSLNTEAFF,TGCGCCAGCAGCCAAGAAATCCGGTCTTTGAACACTGAAGCTTTCTTT
.,TRBJ2-3,TRBV7-2,.,CASSFAGFNTDTQYF,TGTGCCAGCAGCTTCGCAGGGTTTAACACAGATACGCAGTATTTT
TRBD1,TRBJ2-7,TRBV18,.,CASSPTGTGNYEQYF,TGTGCCAGCTCACCTACCGGGACAGGGAACTACGAGCAGTACTTC
TRBD1,TRBJ2-7,TRBV11-2,medium-sized,CASRQTGREQYF,TGTGCCAGCCGGCAGACAGGGCGCGAGCAGTACTTC
.,TRBJ2-2,TRBV27,.,CALPGVGNTGELFF,TGTGCCCTTCCGGGGGTTGGGAACACCGGGGAGCTGTTTTTT
TRBD1,TRBJ2-7,TRBV7-9,.,CSSSSPGQGRYEQYF,TGTTCCAGCAGCTCCCCGGGACAGGGGCGTTACGAGCAGTACTTC
TRBD1,TRBJ2-1,TRBV5-4,.,CASSPLVGTGTNEQFF,TGTGCCAGCAGCCCCCTGGTGGGGACAGGGACAAATGAGCAGTTCTTC
.,TRBJ2-7,TRBV7-2,.,CASTPGRESYEQYF,TGTGCCAGCACCCCCGGCCGGGAGTCCTACGAGCAGTACTTC
.,TRBJ2-1,TRBV11-2,.,CASSRRRGNSDEQFF,TGTGCCAGCAGCCGGAGGCGGGGAAACTCCGATGAGCAGTTCTTC